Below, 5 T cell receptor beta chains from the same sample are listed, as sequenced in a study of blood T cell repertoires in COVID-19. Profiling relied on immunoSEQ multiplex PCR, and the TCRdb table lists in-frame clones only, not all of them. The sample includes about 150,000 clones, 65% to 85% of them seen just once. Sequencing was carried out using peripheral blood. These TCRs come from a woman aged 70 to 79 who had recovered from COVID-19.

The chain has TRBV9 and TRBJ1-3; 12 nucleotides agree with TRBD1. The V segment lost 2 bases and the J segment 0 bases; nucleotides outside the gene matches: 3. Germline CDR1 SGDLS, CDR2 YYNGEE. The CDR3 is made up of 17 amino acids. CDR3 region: CASSVGQGAPSGNTIYF. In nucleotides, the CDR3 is TGTGCCAGCAGCGTGGGACAGGGGGCCCCCTCTGGAAACACCATATATTTT.

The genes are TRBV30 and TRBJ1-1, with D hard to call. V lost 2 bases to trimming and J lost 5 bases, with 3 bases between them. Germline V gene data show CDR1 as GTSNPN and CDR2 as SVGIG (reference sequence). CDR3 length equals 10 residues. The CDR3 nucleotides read TGTGCCTGGAGTCAAACTGAAGCTTTCTTT. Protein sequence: CAWSQTEAFF.

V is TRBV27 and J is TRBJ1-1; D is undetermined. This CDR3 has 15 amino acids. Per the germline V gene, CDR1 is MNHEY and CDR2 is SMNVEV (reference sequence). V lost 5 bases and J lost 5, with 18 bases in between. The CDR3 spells CASSPQVGRLTEAFF. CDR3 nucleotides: TGTGCCAGCAGTCCCCAAGTGGGCCGGTTGACTGAAGCTTTCTTT.

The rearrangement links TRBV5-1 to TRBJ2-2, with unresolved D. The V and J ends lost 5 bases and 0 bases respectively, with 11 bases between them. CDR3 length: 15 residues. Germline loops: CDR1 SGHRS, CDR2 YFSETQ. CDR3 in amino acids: CASSGSIANTGELFF. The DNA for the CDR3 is TGCGCCAGCAGTGGTTCTATCGCGAACACCGGGGAGCTGTTTTTT.

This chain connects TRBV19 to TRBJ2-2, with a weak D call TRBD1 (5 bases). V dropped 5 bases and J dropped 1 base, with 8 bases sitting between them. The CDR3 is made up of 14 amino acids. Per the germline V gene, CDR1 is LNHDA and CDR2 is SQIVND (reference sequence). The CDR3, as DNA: TGTGCCAGTAGTGGGGCAGGGAACACCGGGGAGCTGTTTTTT. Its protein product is CASSGAGNTGELFF. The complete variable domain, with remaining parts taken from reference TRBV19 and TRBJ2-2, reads DGGITQSPKYLFRKEGQNVTLSCEQNLNHDAMYWYRQDPGQGLRLIYYSQIVNDFQKGDIAEGYSVSREKKESFPLTVTSAQKNPTAFYLCASSGAGNTGELFFGEGSRLTVL.